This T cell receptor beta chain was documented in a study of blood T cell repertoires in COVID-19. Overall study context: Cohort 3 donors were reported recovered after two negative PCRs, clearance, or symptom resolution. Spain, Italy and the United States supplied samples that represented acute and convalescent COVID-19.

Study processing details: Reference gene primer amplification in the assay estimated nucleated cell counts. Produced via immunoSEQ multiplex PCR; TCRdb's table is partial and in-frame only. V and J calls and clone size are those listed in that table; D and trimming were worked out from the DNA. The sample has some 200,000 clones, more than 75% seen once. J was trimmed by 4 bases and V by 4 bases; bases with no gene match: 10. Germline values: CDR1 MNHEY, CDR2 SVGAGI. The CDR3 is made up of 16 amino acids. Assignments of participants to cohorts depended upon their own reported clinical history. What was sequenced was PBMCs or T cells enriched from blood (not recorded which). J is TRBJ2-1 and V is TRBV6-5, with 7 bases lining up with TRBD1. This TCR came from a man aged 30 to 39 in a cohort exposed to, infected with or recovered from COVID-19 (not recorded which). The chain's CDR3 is CASSSYRGEKYNEQFF. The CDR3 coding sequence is TGTGCCAGCAGTTCCTACAGGGGAGAGAAATACAATGAGCAGTTCTTC.